This record covers a single TCR beta chain. Trimming at V came to 1 base and at J to 4 bases, leaving 6 bases not matched to a gene. Germline V gene lookup returns CDR1 LGHNA and CDR2 YSLEER. The CDR3 contains 15 residues. TCRdb keeps only in-frame clones here, not all; method: immunoSEQ multiplex PCR. The repertoire consists of 29,000 or so clones, with around 70% occurring once and the leading ten covering more than 3%. The data stem from a study of PD-1 blockade in classical Hodgkin lymphoma. There was relapse after autologous stem cell transplantation in every patient, and there was variation in brentuximab vedotin exposure.

The TCR sequence derives from a human donor with classical Hodgkin lymphoma. The rearrangement joins TRBV4-3 to TRBJ1-2; 7 bases align to TRBD1. The sequencing here drew on peripheral blood mononuclear cells (PBMCs), taken before the second cycle of nivolumab. Here the CDR3 DNA reads TGCGCCAGCAGCCAAGTGGAGACAGGGCTCTATGGCTACACCTTC. Translating it yields CASSQVETGLYGYTF.